These 13 T cell receptor beta chains came from one sample sequenced in a study of T cell changes during pregnancy in multiple sclerosis. Here immunoSEQ multiplex PCR was the method, and the copy in TCRdb shows in-frame clones only, minus some. The sample yields 70,000 to 100,000 clones, 85% to 95% seen once. Source: peripheral blood, taken in the first trimester of pregnancy. Receptors were obtained from a female donor with multiple sclerosis, enrolled in a pregnancy study.

The chain has TRBV19 and TRBJ2-1; 9 bases line up with TRBD2. Germline trimming cut 3 bases from V and 4 bases from J; bases unmatched to any gene: 4. CDR1 and CDR2 from the germline V gene are LNHDA and SQIVND (reference sequence). CDR3 length equals 15 residues. CDR3 sequence: CASSIGTSSYNEQFF. The CDR3 DNA follows: TGTGCCAGTAGTATCGGGACTAGCTCGTACAATGAGCAGTTCTTC.

The chain couples TRBV2 to TRBJ1-2, with D possibly TRBD1 on 6 matching bases. The CDR3 consists of 13 residues. V lost 4 bases and J 4 bases, leaving 10 bases between the germline ends. Germline CDR1 is SNHLY and CDR2 is FYNNEI. The CDR3 sequence is CASSGDTFYGYTF. In DNA form, the CDR3 reads TGTGCCAGCAGTGGGGACACCTTCTATGGCTACACCTTC.

This chain connects TRBV2 to TRBJ1-6; D is uncertain. Germline CDR1 reads SNHLY; CDR2 reads FYNNEI. The V end was cut by 3 bases, the J end by 6 bases, with 3 bases between. The CDR3 is 12 amino acids. CDR3 DNA sequence: TGTGCCAGCAGTGACAGTAATTCACCCCTCCACTTT. Translating gives CASSDSNSPLHF.

The V gene is TRBV7-8, the J gene TRBJ2-7; D is unresolved. Germline V gene lookup returns CDR1 SGHVS and CDR2 FQNEAQ. This CDR3 is built from 12 residues. Trimming cost V 3 bases and J 2 bases, with 5 bases left between them. The CDR3 region has the DNA TGTGCCAGCAGCTTCATTCCCTACGAGCAGTACTTC. This encodes CASSFIPYEQYF.

The CDR3 spells CASSLPNQSGQGGSGANVLTF. CDR3 DNA sequence: TGTGCCAGCAGCCTTCCTAACCAGAGTGGACAGGGGGGTTCGGGGGCCAACGTCCTGACTTTC. The chain recombines TRBV4-2 with TRBJ2-6; 10 positions match TRBD1. CDR1 and CDR2 (germline): LGHNA, YNFKEQ. There are 21 residues in the CDR3. J was trimmed by 4 bases and V by 4 bases; bases with no gene match: 19.

This clone was observed a handful of times. The rearrangement links TRBV10-3 to TRBJ2-2, with 11 nucleotides matching TRBD1. Per the germline V gene, CDR1 is ENHRY and CDR2 is SYGVKD. CDR3 length: 13 amino acids. V was clipped by 10 bases and J by 6 bases; unmatched bases: 4. The CDR3 reads CATGQGAPGELFF. The CDR3 coding sequence is TGTGCCACAGGACAGGGGGCGCCCGGGGAGCTGTTTTTT.

The V gene is TRBV7-2, the J gene TRBJ1-3; D is uncertain. Trimming took off 0 bases at V and 2 bases at J, with 5 bases between the two ends. Germline V gene data show CDR1 as SGHTA and CDR2 as FQGNSA. The CDR3 length is 14 residues. CDR3 DNA sequence: TGTGCCAGCAGCTTAGCGGGCGCTGGAAACACCATATATTTT. As protein: CASSLAGAGNTIYF.

This clone was detected once. This chain's CDR3 is CASSLRAQLAHEQFF. The CDR3 nucleotides are TGTGCCAGCAGCTTAAGGGCACAACTAGCCCATGAGCAGTTCTTC. The chain carries TRBV7-2 and TRBJ2-1, with D maybe TRBD2 (6 bases). Germline loops: CDR1 SGHTA, CDR2 FQGNSA. The CDR3 totals 15 residues. V was trimmed by 2 bases and J by 8 bases, leaving 16 bases between them.

The chain combines TRBV9 with TRBJ2-1; TRBD2 is a possible D gene (5 bases). Trimming removed 4 bases from V and 3 bases from J, with 11 bases in between. This CDR3 is built from 14 residues. CDR1 SGDLS and CDR2 YYNGEE come from the germline V gene. The CDR3 spells CASSFLGDYNEQFF. The CDR3 DNA sequence: TGTGCCAGCAGCTTCCTGGGAGACTACAATGAGCAGTTCTTC.

The count of this clone is one. The chain joins TRBV29-1 to TRBJ2-3, with TRBD2 matching over 9 bases. This CDR3 comprises 15 residues. Germline-derived CDR1 and CDR2 are SQVTM and ANQGSEA. J gave up 5 bases and V 1 base, and 7 bases lay outside the gene matches. The chain's CDR3 is CSVEGERGVIDTQYF. The DNA of the CDR3 is TGCAGCGTTGAAGGGGAGCGGGGGGTAATAGATACGCAGTATTTT.

For the CDR3, the DNA is TGTGCCAGCAGCGCTAGGGACAGGGCTTATACAGATACGCAGTATTTT. Its translation is CASSARDRAYTDTQYF. The chain carries TRBV7-6 and TRBJ2-3; 9 bases line up with TRBD1. Per germline, CDR1 SGHVS and CDR2 FNYEAQ. The CDR3 runs to 16 residues. V shed 5 bases, J shed 3 bases, and the junction held 9 bases outside the gene matches.

This sequence joins TRBV6-1 and TRBJ2-5, with 7 positions matching TRBD1. V was pared by 7 bases and J by 5 bases, with 10 bases of the junction left unmatched. Germline lookup yields CDR1 MNHNS and CDR2 SASEGT. The CDR3 consists of 14 residues. CDR3 sequence reads: CASTGRQGLETQYF. The CDR3 DNA is TGTGCCAGCACCGGCCGACAGGGTTTGGAGACCCAGTACTTC.

This clone has only one observation. Likely a read error: the CDR3 ends without its conserved phenylalanine or tryptophan. The chain links TRBV18 to TRBJ1-1; D is undetermined. Trimming left V 3 bases short and J 2 bases short, with 19 bases between. Germline V gives CDR1 KGHSH, CDR2 LQKENI. The CDR3 totals 17 residues. CDR3 protein: CASSPPGIRVINTEAFL. CDR3 nucleotide sequence: TGTGCCAGCTCACCGCCTGGCATTCGGGTTATTAACACTGAAGCTTTCCTT.